Listed below are T cell receptor beta chains from one sample, sequenced in a study of blood T cell repertoires in COVID-19. Only in-frame clones appear in the TCRdb table, and some are missing; sequencing was by immunoSEQ multiplex PCR. The sample yields about 360,000 clones, around 88% seen once. Material: peripheral blood. The receptor source for this set is an older woman with COVID-19, enrolled during active disease. Both conserved end residues are part of each CDR3. The D gene is left open where the match is weak. For some rows the clone size is stated as once, few or many, or as a class when expanded; others skip it.

d_gene: TRBD2; v_gene: TRBV6-1; j_gene: TRBJ2-3; abundance: NA; CDR3nt: TGTGCCAGCAGTGAAGGGGCTAGCGGGGTGTACACAGATACGCAGTATTTT; CDR3aa: CASSEGASGVYTDTQYF
d_gene: TRBD1; v_gene: TRBV9; j_gene: TRBJ2-7; abundance: NA; CDR3nt: TGTGCCAGCAGCGTTGGGGACAGGGAGCAGTACTTC; CDR3aa: CASSVGDREQYF
d_gene: NA; v_gene: TRBV19; j_gene: TRBJ2-1; abundance: once; CDR3nt: TGTGCCAGTAGTACCCCCGGCAATGAGCAGTTCTTC; CDR3aa: CASSTPGNEQFF
d_gene: TRBD1; v_gene: TRBV19; j_gene: TRBJ1-2; abundance: NA; CDR3nt: TGTGCCAGTAGTATAGGGGGACAGGGTACCCGCCGGGGCTATGGCTACACCTTC; CDR3aa: CASSIGGQGTRRGYGYTF
d_gene: TRBD2; v_gene: TRBV7-2; j_gene: TRBJ2-7; abundance: once; CDR3nt: TGTGCCAGCAGCTTAAGCGGGGACCGAGACTACGAGCAGTACTTC; CDR3aa: CASSLSGDRDYEQYF
d_gene: NA; v_gene: TRBV6-5; j_gene: TRBJ1-2; abundance: NA; CDR3nt: TGTGCCAGCAGAGACCATACATGGAGTCTCACCTTC; CDR3aa: CASRDHTWSLTF
d_gene: NA; v_gene: TRBV11-2; j_gene: TRBJ1-5; abundance: few; CDR3nt: TGTGCCAGCAGCTTTAATAGCAATCAGCCCCAGCATTTT; CDR3aa: CASSFNSNQPQHF
d_gene: TRBD2; v_gene: TRBV18; j_gene: TRBJ2-7; abundance: few; CDR3nt: TGTGCCAGCTCACCACCAGCGGGGGCTGCCTACGAGCAGTACTTC; CDR3aa: CASSPPAGAAYEQYF
d_gene: TRBD1; v_gene: TRBV7-3; j_gene: TRBJ1-2; abundance: NA; CDR3nt: TGTGCCAGCAGCCCCTCGGGACAGGGAGGCTACACCTTC; CDR3aa: CASSPSGQGGYTF
d_gene: NA; v_gene: TRBV30; j_gene: TRBJ2-7; abundance: few; CDR3nt: TGTGCCTGGAGTCACAAATACGAGCAGTACTTC; CDR3aa: CAWSHKYEQYF
d_gene: NA; v_gene: TRBV27; j_gene: TRBJ2-7; abundance: NA; CDR3nt: TGTGCCAGCAGTTTATCGAGGTTTTACGAGCAGTACTTC; CDR3aa: CASSLSRFYEQYF
d_gene: TRBD1; v_gene: TRBV5-1; j_gene: TRBJ2-5; abundance: NA; CDR3nt: TGCGCCAGCAGCTTAGGGACAGGGTATCAAGAGACCCAGTACTTC; CDR3aa: CASSLGTGYQETQYF
d_gene: TRBD1; v_gene: TRBV6-2/TRBV6-3; j_gene: TRBJ1-5; abundance: NA; CDR3nt: TGTGCCAGCAGTCCGGAGGGACAGTATAGCAATCAGCCCCAGCATTTT; CDR3aa: CASSPEGQYSNQPQHF
d_gene: NA; v_gene: TRBV6-5; j_gene: TRBJ1-5; abundance: NA; CDR3nt: TGTGCCAGCAGGAGGACAGGCAATCAGCCCCAGCATTTT; CDR3aa: CASRRTGNQPQHF
d_gene: TRBD1; v_gene: TRBV18; j_gene: TRBJ2-3; abundance: NA; CDR3nt: TGTGCCAGCTCACCACTAGTACAGGGGCGCACACAGTATTTT; CDR3aa: CASSPLVQGRTQYF
d_gene: NA; v_gene: TRBV11-3; j_gene: TRBJ2-1; abundance: NA; CDR3nt: TGTGCCAGCAGCTTCCAGGGGACACTTACAAACAATGAGCAGTTCTTC; CDR3aa: CASSFQGTLTNNEQFF
d_gene: NA; v_gene: TRBV15; j_gene: TRBJ1-4; abundance: once; CDR3nt: TGTGCCACCAGCCCCGCGAGGGACATTAATGAAAAACTGTTTTTT; CDR3aa: CATSPARDINEKLFF
d_gene: NA; v_gene: TRBV4-2; j_gene: TRBJ1-2; abundance: few; CDR3nt: TGTGCCAGCAGCCGGTTGGCGGGGGCGTTTCGAGAAGGTGGCTACACCTTC; CDR3aa: CASSRLAGAFREGGYTF
d_gene: TRBD2; v_gene: TRBV2; j_gene: TRBJ2-1; abundance: NA; CDR3nt: TGTGCCAGCAGCGAAAGCGGGGGCTCTTACAATGAGCAGTTCTTC; CDR3aa: CASSESGGSYNEQFF
d_gene: TRBD1; v_gene: TRBV27; j_gene: TRBJ2-7; abundance: NA; CDR3nt: TGTGCCAGCATCAAGACATTTCGGCGGGACAGGGTTTCGGAGCAGTACTTC; CDR3aa: CASIKTFRRDRVSEQYF
d_gene: NA; v_gene: TRBV18; j_gene: TRBJ1-5; abundance: NA; CDR3nt: TGTGCCAGCTCAGGGCAGGATAGCAATCAGCCCCAGCATTTT; CDR3aa: CASSGQDSNQPQHF
d_gene: NA; v_gene: TRBV3-1/TRBV3-2; j_gene: TRBJ1-3; abundance: NA; CDR3nt: TGTGCCAGCAGCCTTGCCCAGGGAGGCGGAAACACCATATATTTT; CDR3aa: CASSLAQGGGNTIYF
d_gene: NA; v_gene: TRBV4-1; j_gene: TRBJ2-7; abundance: NA; CDR3nt: TGCGCCAGCAGCCAATTTCCAGGGCGCTACGAGCAGTACTTC; CDR3aa: CASSQFPGRYEQYF
d_gene: NA; v_gene: TRBV11-3; j_gene: TRBJ2-7; abundance: few; CDR3nt: TGTGCCAGCAGCTTCGTTCCCTCCTACGAGCAGTACTTC; CDR3aa: CASSFVPSYEQYF
d_gene: NA; v_gene: TRBV2; j_gene: TRBJ2-1; abundance: NA; CDR3nt: TGTGCCAGCAGTCTGGAAGGGGCCGTATTATACAATGAGCAGTTCTTC; CDR3aa: CASSLEGAVLYNEQFF
d_gene: NA; v_gene: TRBV7-9; j_gene: TRBJ2-5; abundance: NA; CDR3nt: TGTGCCAGCAGCTTACCCCCCGAAGAGACCCAGTACTTC; CDR3aa: CASSLPPEETQYF
d_gene: TRBD2; v_gene: TRBV5-1; j_gene: TRBJ2-1; abundance: NA; CDR3nt: TGCGCCAGCAGCCCAATAGCGGGGGGCGGGAATGAGCAGTTCTTC; CDR3aa: CASSPIAGGGNEQFF
d_gene: NA; v_gene: TRBV19; j_gene: TRBJ1-1; abundance: once; CDR3nt: TGTGCCAGTAGTATAATACAGGGAGAAGCTTTCTTT; CDR3aa: CASSIIQGEAFF
d_gene: NA; v_gene: TRBV5-4; j_gene: TRBJ1-3; abundance: NA; CDR3nt: TGTGCCAGCAGCTCCGACAGGGGAAACACCATATATTTT; CDR3aa: CASSSDRGNTIYF
d_gene: TRBD1; v_gene: TRBV9; j_gene: TRBJ2-7; abundance: NA; CDR3nt: TGTGCCAGCAGCGCCGGGACAGGAGGCTACGAGCAGTACTTC; CDR3aa: CASSAGTGGYEQYF
d_gene: NA; v_gene: TRBV10-3; j_gene: TRBJ2-7; abundance: few; CDR3nt: TGTGCCATCAGTGAAAACGCCCGAGGAGAGCAGTACTTC; CDR3aa: CAISENARGEQYF
d_gene: NA; v_gene: TRBV7-9; j_gene: TRBJ2-1; abundance: NA; CDR3nt: TGTGCCAGCAGCGAGACAAGCACCTACAATGAGCAGTTCTTC; CDR3aa: CASSETSTYNEQFF
d_gene: NA; v_gene: TRBV5-1; j_gene: TRBJ2-5; abundance: NA; CDR3nt: TGCGCCAGCAGCTCTGGACAGCCTCGGGAGACCCAGTACTTC; CDR3aa: CASSSGQPRETQYF
d_gene: NA; v_gene: TRBV10-3; j_gene: TRBJ1-1; abundance: NA; CDR3nt: TGTGCCATGGGCAGAACCATGAACACTGAAGCTTTCTTT; CDR3aa: CAMGRTMNTEAFF
d_gene: NA; v_gene: TRBV2; j_gene: TRBJ1-4; abundance: NA; CDR3nt: TGTGCCAGCAGTTACAGTGCCCGTGCTGAAAAACTGTTTTTT; CDR3aa: CASSYSARAEKLFF
d_gene: TRBD2; v_gene: TRBV6-5; j_gene: TRBJ2-3; abundance: NA; CDR3nt: TGTGCCAGCAGCGGGGGGGGAGCAGATACGCAGTATTTT; CDR3aa: CASSGGGADTQYF
d_gene: NA; v_gene: TRBV10-1; j_gene: TRBJ1-3; abundance: NA; CDR3nt: TGCGCCAGCAGTGATTATCAGGGAAACACCATATATTTT; CDR3aa: CASSDYQGNTIYF
d_gene: NA; v_gene: TRBV9; j_gene: TRBJ2-2; abundance: NA; CDR3nt: TGTGCCAGCAGCGTAGGAGGTTCATCAGCCGGGGAGCTGTTTTTT; CDR3aa: CASSVGGSSAGELFF
d_gene: TRBD1; v_gene: TRBV2; j_gene: TRBJ1-1; abundance: NA; CDR3nt: TGTGCCAGCAGTAGGGACAGGGGGCACACTGAAGCTTTCTTT; CDR3aa: CASSRDRGHTEAFF
d_gene: NA; v_gene: TRBV3-1/TRBV3-2; j_gene: TRBJ2-3; abundance: NA; CDR3nt: TGTGCCAGCAGCCAAGTCGGAGATACGCAGTATTTT; CDR3aa: CASSQVGDTQYF
d_gene: TRBD1; v_gene: TRBV2; j_gene: TRBJ2-6; abundance: NA; CDR3nt: TGTGCCAGTCAAAGGGACAGGGCAAGATCCGGGGCCAACGTCCTGACTTTC; CDR3aa: CASQRDRARSGANVLTF
d_gene: TRBD1; v_gene: TRBV6-6; j_gene: TRBJ2-5; abundance: once; CDR3nt: TGTGCCAGCAGTTACTCCGGGACAGGGTTCCGGGAGACCCAGTACTTC; CDR3aa: CASSYSGTGFRETQYF
d_gene: NA; v_gene: TRBV6-5; j_gene: TRBJ1-1; abundance: NA; CDR3nt: TGTGCCAGCAGTTACCTCACTGAAGCTTTCTTT; CDR3aa: CASSYLTEAFF
d_gene: NA; v_gene: TRBV27; j_gene: TRBJ1-6; abundance: few; CDR3nt: TGTGCCAGCAGCATCGGGGGGGTTGCACCCCTCCACTTT; CDR3aa: CASSIGGVAPLHF
d_gene: TRBD1; v_gene: TRBV2; j_gene: TRBJ1-1; abundance: NA; CDR3nt: TGTGCCAGCATGGGGGACAGCGGGGGCTACACTGAAGCTTTCTTT; CDR3aa: CASMGDSGGYTEAFF
d_gene: TRBD2; v_gene: TRBV6-2/TRBV6-3; j_gene: TRBJ2-7; abundance: NA; CDR3nt: TGTGCCAGCAGTTACCCCGCCGCAGCGGGGGGCAACGAGCAGTACTTC; CDR3aa: CASSYPAAAGGNEQYF
d_gene: NA; v_gene: TRBV29-1; j_gene: TRBJ1-1; abundance: NA; CDR3nt: TGCAGCGTTGGGCGCGGGAACGAGGCCGAAGCTTTCTTT; CDR3aa: CSVGRGNEAEAFF
d_gene: NA; v_gene: TRBV7-2; j_gene: TRBJ1-5; abundance: few; CDR3nt: TGTGCCAGCAGCTTAGTAAGCGGAGGGTATAGCAATCAGCCCCAGCATTTT; CDR3aa: CASSLVSGGYSNQPQHF
d_gene: TRBD1; v_gene: TRBV6-5; j_gene: TRBJ2-7; abundance: NA; CDR3nt: TGTGCCAGCAGTCTCTCCGGGACAGTTTCCTACGAGCAGTACTTC; CDR3aa: CASSLSGTVSYEQYF
d_gene: TRBD1; v_gene: TRBV4-2; j_gene: TRBJ1-6; abundance: NA; CDR3nt: TGTGCCAGCAGCCAAGCGTCCGGGACAGGGGGTAATTCACCCCTCCACTTT; CDR3aa: CASSQASGTGGNSPLHF
d_gene: NA; v_gene: TRBV6-5; j_gene: TRBJ1-2; abundance: once; CDR3nt: TGTGCCAGCAGTTACCGACAGGTGGGGGTCTATGGCTACACCTTC; CDR3aa: CASSYRQVGVYGYTF